Below, 16 T cell receptor beta chains from the same sample are listed, as sequenced in a study of cytomegalovirus exposure and HLA in healthy donors. In the PCR, 60 Vbeta and 13 Jbeta primers were used. Data came from immunoSEQ multiplex PCR; TCRdb stores just in-frame clones and leaves some out. The data show roughly 250,000 clones, 80% seen once. Sequenced sample: PBMCs. The receptors were sampled from a girl between 2 and 10 years old in good health and CMV-seronegative.

The chain carries TRBV2 and TRBJ2-3; 14 positions agree with TRBD2. J gave up 6 bases and V 4 bases, and 3 bases lay outside the gene matches. This CDR3 contains 15 residues. Germline CDR1 reads SNHLY; CDR2 reads FYNNEI. This chain's CDR3 is CASSVGLAGADTQYF. As DNA, the CDR3 is TGTGCCAGCAGTGTGGGACTAGCGGGGGCCGATACGCAGTATTTT.

The chain links TRBV7-9 to TRBJ2-7; perhaps TRBD2 as D (6 bases). V was pared by 4 bases and J by 2 bases, with 15 bases between. Germline lookup yields CDR1 SEHNR and CDR2 FQNEAQ (reference sequence). The CDR3 totals 15 residues. As DNA, the CDR3 is TGTGCCAGCAGCTCGGCTAGCGCGGAAACCTACGAGCAGTACTTC. Translation gives CASSSASAETYEQYF.

The genes are TRBV28 and TRBJ1-2; no definite D call. The CDR3 has 12 amino acids. The germline V and J ends were trimmed by 1 base and 4 bases, with 4 bases remaining between them. Germline-derived CDR1 and CDR2 are MDHEN and SYDVKM. CDR3 amino acids: CASSLFSYGYTF. CDR3 coding DNA: TGTGCCAGCAGTTTATTTAGCTATGGCTACACCTTC.

This clone occurred a few times. The CDR3 is CASSAGQGVPNYGYTF. In nucleotides, the CDR3 is TGTGCCAGCAGCGCCGGACAGGGGGTACCTAACTATGGCTACACCTTC. The J gene is TRBJ1-2, the V gene TRBV9; 10 bases line up with TRBD1. V lost 3 bases and J lost 0; bases outside the gene matches: 5. The CDR3 is made up of 16 amino acids. Germline V gives CDR1 SGDLS, CDR2 YYNGEE.

The chain couples TRBV19 to TRBJ2-7; 7 bases are a match to TRBD1. The germline V gene encodes CDR1 LNHDA and CDR2 SQIVND (reference sequence). The ends lost 8 bases at V and 1 base at J; junction bases unmatched: 5. The CDR3 consists of 13 residues. The CDR3 DNA follows: TGTGCCAGTGCAGGGGGACCTTCCTACGAGCAGTACTTC. Protein product: CASAGGPSYEQYF.

The chain has TRBV28 and TRBJ2-5, with 9 bases fitting TRBD2. V was clipped by 5 bases and J by 5 bases; unmatched bases: 9. Per germline, CDR1 MDHEN and CDR2 SYDVKM. The CDR3 has 15 amino acids. The CDR3 DNA sequence: TGTGCCAGCAGTAGACCGGGACTAGCAAGGGAGACCCAGTACTTC. Amino acid sequence: CASSRPGLARETQYF.

The rearrangement joins TRBV28 to TRBJ2-7, with TRBD2 matching 7 bases. Germline values: CDR1 MDHEN, CDR2 SYDVKM. With V trimmed by 5 bases and J by 3 bases, 7 bases remained unmatched. This CDR3 is 14 amino acids long. The CDR3 sequence: CASSPDSSGYEQYF. In nucleotides, the CDR3 is TGTGCCAGCAGTCCTGACTCTAGCGGCTACGAGCAGTACTTC.

V usage is TRBV5-6 and J usage is TRBJ1-5; a weak D match, TRBD1 (5 bases). CDR1 SGHDT and CDR2 YYEEEE come from the germline V gene. CDR3 size: 12 residues. Trimming left V 4 bases short and J 8 bases short, with 10 bases between. This CDR3 is CASSQGWEPQHF. The CDR3 DNA follows: TGTGCCAGCAGCCAGGGATGGGAGCCCCAGCATTTT.

Here the CDR3 DNA reads TGTGCCAGCAGTCGTGAGGACAGGGGTGAGGGTGAGCAGTTCTTC. It encodes CASSREDRGEGEQFF. The V call is TRBV27, the J call TRBJ2-1, with TRBD1 matching over 9 bases. Germline V gene data show CDR1 as MNHEY and CDR2 as SMNVEV (reference sequence). Losses at the gene ends were 5 bases for V and 9 bases for J; bases not matched to a gene: 11. The CDR3 spans 15 residues.

The chain employs TRBV18 and TRBJ1-2; no reliable D call. The V end was cut by 1 base, the J end by 7 bases, with 22 bases between. This CDR3 is built from 17 residues. Germline V gene lookup returns CDR1 KGHSH and CDR2 LQKENI. The CDR3 loop is CASSPLDTGVMLAGYTF. For the CDR3, the DNA is TGTGCCAGCTCACCACTTGATACCGGGGTAATGTTAGCTGGCTACACCTTC.

The chain couples TRBV11-2 to TRBJ2-1; 9 bases agree with TRBD2. With V trimmed by 6 bases and J by 3 bases, 9 bases remained unmatched. Germline V CDR1 and CDR2: SGHAT, FQNNGV. CDR3 length equals 16 residues. This CDR3 reads CASRHGRGGLYNEQFF. CDR3 nucleotide sequence: TGTGCCAGCAGGCACGGGCGGGGGGGCCTCTACAATGAGCAGTTCTTC.

This CDR3 reads CASSVGGRAQETQYF. The DNA for the CDR3 is TGTGCCAGCAGCGTAGGTGGGCGGGCACAAGAGACCCAGTACTTC. The V gene is TRBV9, the J gene TRBJ2-5; possible D gene TRBD2, 5 bases. Germline V lookup: CDR1 SGDLS, CDR2 YYNGEE. This CDR3 spans 15 amino acids. Trimming removed 0 bases at V and 2 bases at J, with 11 bases between.

The chain uses TRBV28 and TRBJ1-2, with 11 bases matching TRBD1. V shed 3 bases and J 5 bases; nucleotides not matched to a gene: 14. CDR1 and CDR2 (germline): MDHEN, SYDVKM. There are 18 residues in the CDR3. CDR3 protein: CASSFLGGRTGGRYGYTF. CDR3 nucleotides: TGTGCCAGCAGTTTCCTAGGGGGGAGGACAGGGGGCAGGTATGGCTACACCTTC.

The rearrangement links TRBV2 to TRBJ2-3; D ambiguous. V was pared by 1 base and J by 0 bases, with 20 bases between. The CDR3 runs 19 residues. The germline V gene encodes CDR1 SNHLY and CDR2 FYNNEI. CDR3 region: CASSEETLLAAYSTDTQYF. CDR3 DNA sequence: TGTGCCAGCAGTGAAGAAACCCTACTCGCGGCCTATAGCACAGATACGCAGTATTTT.

The chain uses TRBV7-9 and TRBJ2-5; 11 bases fit TRBD1. CDR3 length equals 14 residues. Losses at the gene ends were 1 base for V and 9 bases for J; bases not matched to a gene: 4. Looked up from germline, CDR1 is SEHNR and CDR2 is FQNEAQ (reference sequence). CDR3 nucleotides: TGTGCCAGCAGCTTAGGGGACAGGGGGACTTCCCAGTACTTC. Encoded protein: CASSLGDRGTSQYF.

V and J are TRBV2 and TRBJ2-5; D gene uncertain. There are 12 residues in the CDR3. CDR1 is SNHLY, CDR2 FYNNEI, per germline. Trimming shortened V by 4 bases and J by 3 bases, and 6 bases separated the two germline ends. The CDR3 bases are TGTGCCAGCAGTGGAGTAAAAGAGACCCAGTACTTC. Translated: CASSGVKETQYF.